Shown below are 22 T cell receptor beta chains from a single sample sequenced in a study of T-cell memory formation after mild COVID-19. TCRdb ran MiXCR on the 5' RACE reads and lists one entry per CDR3 protein. The sample holds over 400,000 distinct CDR3 sequences, more than 20% seen once. Sequencing was carried out using PBMCs or a T cell subset sorted from them (not recorded which). The receptor set was obtained from an adult woman who had mild COVID-19 (a few samples of this study predate the infection). Cell type and time point are not known.

The chain is built from TRBV7-3 and TRBJ2-1; 9 bases agree with TRBD1. V lost 2 bases, J lost 8 bases, and 4 bases stayed unmatched. CDR3 length: 14 amino acids. Germline assignment: CDR1 SGHTA and CDR2 FQGTGA. The CDR3 region is CASSLGTGNYEQFF. CDR3 coding DNA: TGTGCCAGCAGCTTAGGGACAGGGAATTATGAGCAGTTCTTC.

This clonotype was seen only a few times. The chain is built from TRBV20-1 and TRBJ2-3; TRBD2 aligns across 15 bases. The germline gives CDR1 DFQATT, CDR2 SNEGSKA (reference sequence). J was trimmed by 0 bases and V by 0 bases; bases with no gene match: 13. CDR3 length: 21 amino acids. The CDR3 DNA follows: TGCAGTGCTAGAGACCCCCTAGGACTAGCGGGAGGGCGGGGGAGCACAGATACGCAGTATTTT. This sequence encodes CSARDPLGLAGGRGSTDTQYF.

The CDR3 bases are TGTGCCAGCAGCCAAGTTCACTCTGGAAACACCATATATTTT. It encodes CASSQVHSGNTIYF. The chain combines TRBV3-1 with TRBJ1-3; D gene unclear. The ends were cut back, 1 base at V and 0 bases at J, with 4 bases in the middle. The CDR3 spans 14 residues. Germline assignment: CDR1 LGHDT and CDR2 YNNKEL (reference sequence).

This clonotype came up a few times. The rearrangement links TRBV12-3 or TRBV12-4 to TRBJ1-2; 7 bases fit TRBD1. V dropped 3 bases and J dropped 4; count of bases not matched to a gene: 14. The CDR3 runs 17 residues. DNA of the CDR3: TGTGCCAGCAGTTTTAGGGCGGGGGCAGGGGGACCCTATGGCTACACCTTC. Its protein is CASSFRAGAGGPYGYTF.

This clonotype was observed a handful of times. The genes are TRBV2 and TRBJ2-1; 9 bases fit TRBD2. Unmatched junction bases numbered 7, after V lost 4 bases and J lost 0 bases. The germline gives CDR1 SNHLY, CDR2 FYNNEI. This CDR3 region has 17 residues. This CDR3 is CASSGTSARSSYNEQFF. The CDR3 DNA is TGTGCCAGCAGTGGGACTAGCGCGAGGAGCTCCTACAATGAGCAGTTCTTC. Full variable domain (remainder filled in from reference TRBV2 and TRBJ2-1): EPEVTQTPSHQVTQMGQEVILRCVPISNHLYFYWYRQILGQKVEFLVSFYNNEISEKSEIFDDQFSVERPDGSNFTLKIRSTKLEDSAMYFCASSGTSARSSYNEQFFGPGTRLTVL.

In DNA, the CDR3 is TGTGCCAGCAGCTTAGTGAGTACAGGAGCAGATACGCAGTATTTT. It encodes CASSLVSTGADTQYF. The chain joins TRBV11-3 to TRBJ2-3, with a tentative D call TRBD1 (5 bases). The CDR3 sequence is 15 residues long. Germline V gene lookup returns CDR1 SGHNT and CDR2 YENEEA. V was trimmed by 1 base and J by 4 bases, leaving 12 bases between them.

This clonotype has only a few counts. The chain is built from TRBV5-1 and TRBJ1-2; TRBD1 is a possible D gene (6 bases). Trimming stripped 2 bases from V and 2 bases from J, with 13 bases between. This CDR3 region has 15 residues. Germline-derived CDR1 and CDR2 are SGHRS and YFSETQ. The CDR3 DNA reads as TGCGCCAGCAGCTTCGGCCAGGGGACCAACTATGGCTACACCTTC. It translates to CASSFGQGTNYGYTF.

This clonotype came up a few times. V is TRBV7-9 and J is TRBJ2-3; 8 bases fit TRBD2. Per germline, CDR1 SEHNR and CDR2 FQNEAQ (reference sequence). This CDR3 is built from 13 residues. The junction had 14 bases not matched to a gene; V was cut back by 7 bases and J by 14 bases. As DNA, the CDR3 is TGTGCCAGCACCTATGAAGGGGGACTAGGTCGGTATTTT. Amino acids: CASTYEGGLGRYF. Filled out from reference TRBV7-9 and TRBJ2-3, the complete variable domain reads DTGVSQNPRHKITKRGQNVTFRCDPISEHNRLYWYRQTLGQGPEFLTYFQNEAQLEKSRLLSDRFSAERPKGSFSTLEIQRTEQGDSAMYLCASTYEGGLGRYFGPGTRLTVL.

This clonotype was counted a few times. CDR3 protein: CATSDFSKGDNEQFF. For the CDR3, the DNA is TGTGCCACCAGTGATTTTAGCAAGGGAGACAATGAGCAGTTCTTC. The J gene is TRBJ2-1, the V gene TRBV24-1; D may be TRBD2 (5 bases). V was pared by 1 base and J by 5 bases, with 11 bases between. This CDR3 comprises 15 residues. Per germline, CDR1 KGHDR and CDR2 SFDVKD.

This chain joins TRBV5-1 and TRBJ2-1, with TRBD2 matching over 10 bases. This CDR3 comprises 16 residues. Unmatched junction bases numbered 9, after V lost 6 bases and J lost 3 bases. The V gene's germline CDR1 is SGHRS and CDR2 YFSETQ. This CDR3 reads CASTIGLAAYYNEQFF. The CDR3 DNA sequence: TGCGCCAGCACCATAGGACTAGCGGCCTACTACAATGAGCAGTTCTTC.

This clonotype was detected a few times. This chain uses TRBV18 with TRBJ2-1; D possibly uses TRBD1 or TRBD2 (5 bases each). Germline V lookup: CDR1 KGHSH, CDR2 LQKENI. The CDR3 is 13 amino acids. V lost 3 bases, J lost 12 bases, and 15 bases lay in between. CDR3 DNA: TGTGCCAGCTCACCGGACTCTCCGGGACCGCAGTTCTTC. Translated: CASSPDSPGPQFF.

This clonotype was counted only a few times. The chain combines TRBV7-9 with TRBJ2-3, with 7 bases lining up with TRBD2. This CDR3 is built from 15 residues. J lost 3 bases, V lost 3 bases, and 6 bases had no gene match. CDR1 is SEHNR and CDR2 is FQNEAQ in the germline V gene (reference sequence). The CDR3 nucleotides read TGTGCCAGCAGCTTTCATGGCGGGGGAACAGATACGCAGTATTTT. This sequence encodes CASSFHGGGTDTQYF.

In this sample, this clonotype turned up a few times. V usage is TRBV5-5 and J usage is TRBJ2-7, with D perhaps TRBD2 (5 bases). The V and J ends lost 4 bases and 0 bases respectively, with 11 bases between them. CDR3 length equals 14 residues. CDR1 and CDR2 from the germline V gene are SGHKS and YYEKEE (reference sequence). The DNA of the CDR3 is TGTGCCAGCAGCCCACGGGGAACCTCCTACGAGCAGTACTTC. It is translated as CASSPRGTSYEQYF.

This clonotype was seen a handful of times. The chain is built from TRBV7-2 and TRBJ2-3; D gene ambiguous. V gave up 1 base and J gave up 6 bases, with 11 bases separating them. Germline V gives CDR1 SGHTA, CDR2 FQGNSA. The CDR3 is 14 residues long. The CDR3 region is CASSLGVPGDTQYF. The CDR3 nucleotides are TGTGCCAGCAGCTTAGGGGTTCCTGGCGATACGCAGTATTTT.

The genes are TRBV6-5 and TRBJ2-5, with D unresolved. Germline values: CDR1 MNHEY, CDR2 SVGAGI. This CDR3 has 12 amino acids. V lost 7 bases to trimming and J lost 4 bases, with 10 bases between them. Here the CDR3 reads CASNHPRETQYF. The CDR3 region has the DNA TGTGCCAGCAACCACCCAAGAGAGACCCAGTACTTC.

V gene TRBV5-1 combines with J gene TRBJ1-1; the match to TRBD1 covers 9 bases. This CDR3 region has 15 residues. Germline trimming cut 1 base from V and 5 bases from J; bases unmatched to any gene: 6. Germline-derived CDR1 and CDR2 are SGHRS and YFSETQ. CDR3 protein: CASSLTGGVVTEAFF. The CDR3 nucleotides read TGCGCCAGCAGCTTGACAGGGGGCGTAGTGACTGAAGCTTTCTTT.

This chain connects TRBV11-2 to TRBJ1-1; TRBD1 matches 8 bases. Germline values: CDR1 SGHAT, CDR2 FQNNGV. Germline trimming cut 2 bases from V and 4 bases from J; bases unmatched to any gene: 6. CDR3 length: 15 amino acids. The CDR3 DNA reads TGTGCCAGCAGCTTAACACAGGGGGGGACCACTGAAGCTTTCTTT. Translating it yields CASSLTQGGTTEAFF. The whole variable domain, filled in from reference TRBV11-2 and TRBJ1-1, reads EAGVAQSPRYKIIEKRQSVAFWCNPISGHATLYWYQQILGQGPKLLIQFQNNGVVDDSQLPKDRFSAERLKGVDSTLKIQPAKLEDSAVYLCASSLTQGGTTEAFFGQGTRLTVV.

This clonotype turned up a few times. The V gene is TRBV7-8, the J gene TRBJ2-1, with TRBD2 identical over 10 bases. CDR3 length equals 15 residues. The germline V gene encodes CDR1 SGHVS and CDR2 FQNEAQ. V lost 0 bases and J lost 7; bases outside the gene matches: 3. The CDR3 loop is CASSLAASGGNEQFF. Written as DNA, the CDR3 is TGTGCCAGCAGCTTAGCGGCTAGCGGGGGTAATGAGCAGTTCTTC.

A remark on this clonotype: Given the absence of the conserved phenylalanine or tryptophan at the CDR3 end, a read error is likely. V gene TRBV9 combines with J gene TRBJ2-7, with 7 bases aligning to TRBD2. V lost 0 bases to trimming and J lost 6 bases; unmatched junction nucleotides: 3. Per the germline V gene, CDR1 is SGDLS and CDR2 is YYNGEE. The CDR3 totals 13 residues. This CDR3 reads CASSVARGSEQYI. CDR3 sequence (DNA): TGTGCCAGCAGCGTAGCGCGGGGGAGCGAGCAGTACATC.

This clonotype has just a few counts. The chain couples TRBV10-3 to TRBJ2-5, with TRBD1 as a possible D gene (5 bases). The germline gives CDR1 ENHRY, CDR2 SYGVKD. This CDR3 has 15 amino acids. Trimming took off 3 bases at V and 1 base at J, with 12 bases between the two ends. CDR3 nucleotides: TGTGCCATCAGTGACCTAGGACAACCCCAAGAGACCCAGTACTTC. Translated: CAISDLGQPQETQYF.

This rearrangement joins TRBV6-5 to TRBJ1-1; the D gene is possibly TRBD1 (5 bases). V shed 5 bases and J shed 1 base, with 11 bases lying between them. The germline CDR1 and CDR2 sequences are MNHEY and SVGAGI. This CDR3 comprises 14 residues. CDR3 amino acids: CASSLRDRNTEAFF. CDR3 DNA sequence: TGTGCCAGCAGTCTCAGGGATAGGAACACTGAAGCTTTCTTT.

This clonotype was observed a handful of times. This chain connects TRBV7-9 to TRBJ1-1; D possibly corresponds to TRBD1 (6 bases). The ends were cut back, 5 bases at V and 1 base at J, with 14 bases in the middle. Germline assignment: CDR1 SEHNR and CDR2 FQNEAQ (reference sequence). The CDR3 is 15 amino acids. Here the CDR3 reads CASSNYRVGNTEAFF. For the CDR3, the DNA is TGTGCCAGCAGCAATTACAGGGTGGGGAACACTGAAGCTTTCTTT. The full variable domain, in which reference TRBV7-9 and TRBJ1-1 provide the parts outside the CDR3, is DTGVSQNPRHKITKRGQNVTFRCDPISEHNRLYWYRQTLGQGPEFLTYFQNEAQLEKSRLLSDRFSAERPKGSFSTLEIQRTEQGDSAMYLCASSNYRVGNTEAFFGQGTRLTVV.